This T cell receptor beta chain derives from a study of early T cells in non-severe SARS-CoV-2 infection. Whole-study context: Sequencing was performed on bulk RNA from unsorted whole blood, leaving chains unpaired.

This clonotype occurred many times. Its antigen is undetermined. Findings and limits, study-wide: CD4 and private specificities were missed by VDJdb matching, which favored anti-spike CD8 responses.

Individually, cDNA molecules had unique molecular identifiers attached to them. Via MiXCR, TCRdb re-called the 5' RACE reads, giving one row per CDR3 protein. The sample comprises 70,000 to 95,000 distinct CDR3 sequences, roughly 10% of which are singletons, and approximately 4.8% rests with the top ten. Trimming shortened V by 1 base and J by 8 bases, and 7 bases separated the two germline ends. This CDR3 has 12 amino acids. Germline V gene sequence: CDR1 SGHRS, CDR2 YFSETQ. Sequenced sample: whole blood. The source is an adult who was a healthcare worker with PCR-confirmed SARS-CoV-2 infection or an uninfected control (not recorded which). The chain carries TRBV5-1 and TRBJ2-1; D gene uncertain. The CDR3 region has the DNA TGCGCCAGCAGCTTGAAGGGATATGAGCAGTTCTTC. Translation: CASSLKGYEQFF.